Here is one T cell receptor beta chain with its context. Random hexamers were used to reverse transcribe the RNA input (0.5 to 1 ug). TCRdb reanalysed the immunoSEQ multiplex PCR reads using MiXCR and keeps one entry per CDR3 protein. The sample includes 150,000 to 250,000 distinct CDR3 sequences, roughly 96% seen only once; the top ten take around 0.085%. The data derive from a study of CD8 T cells in Susac syndrome. The clonotype originates from a human donor with multiple sclerosis. Sample: CD4+ T cells from PBMCs.

The DNA for the CDR3 is TGCAGTGCTAGAGAGGAGAGTAACTATGGCTACACCTTC. It yields the protein CSAREESNYGYTF. V usage is TRBV20-1 and J usage is TRBJ1-2; D is unresolved. CDR1 is DFQATT and CDR2 is SNEGSKA in the germline V gene (reference sequence). The ends were cut back, 0 bases at V and 1 base at J, with 6 bases in the middle. This CDR3 is 13 amino acids long.